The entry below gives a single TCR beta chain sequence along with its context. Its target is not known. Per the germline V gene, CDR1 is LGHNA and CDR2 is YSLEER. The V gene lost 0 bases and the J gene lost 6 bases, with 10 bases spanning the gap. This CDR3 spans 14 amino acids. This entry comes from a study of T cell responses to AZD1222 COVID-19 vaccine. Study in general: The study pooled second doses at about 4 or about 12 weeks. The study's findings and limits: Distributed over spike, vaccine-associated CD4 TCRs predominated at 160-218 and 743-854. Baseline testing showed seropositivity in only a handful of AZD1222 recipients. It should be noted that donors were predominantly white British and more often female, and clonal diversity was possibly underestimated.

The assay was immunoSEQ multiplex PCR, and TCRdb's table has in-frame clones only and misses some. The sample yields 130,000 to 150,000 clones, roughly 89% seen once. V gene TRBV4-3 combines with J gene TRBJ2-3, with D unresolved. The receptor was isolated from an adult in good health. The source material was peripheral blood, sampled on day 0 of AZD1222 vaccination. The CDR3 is CASSQDRGFDTQYF. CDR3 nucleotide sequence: TGCGCCAGCAGCCAAGATCGCGGCTTCGATACGCAGTATTTT.